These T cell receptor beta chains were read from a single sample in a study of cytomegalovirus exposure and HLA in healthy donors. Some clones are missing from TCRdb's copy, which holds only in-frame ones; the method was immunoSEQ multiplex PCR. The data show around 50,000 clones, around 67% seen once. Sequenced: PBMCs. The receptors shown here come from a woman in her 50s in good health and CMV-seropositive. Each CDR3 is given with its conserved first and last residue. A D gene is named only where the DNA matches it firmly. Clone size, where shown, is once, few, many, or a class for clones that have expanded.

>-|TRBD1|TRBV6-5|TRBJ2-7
TGTGCCAGCAGTTCGGGACAGGGCTCTCTGTACTTC
CASSSGQGSLYF
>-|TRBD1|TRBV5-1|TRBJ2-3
TGCGCCAGCAGCTTGCAGACAGGGGGCGCGGATACGCAGTATTTT
CASSLQTGGADTQYF
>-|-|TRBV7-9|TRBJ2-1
TGTGCCAGCAGCAGGACAGAGCGCTCCTACAATGAGCAGTTCTTC
CASSRTERSYNEQFF
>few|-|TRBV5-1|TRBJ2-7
TGCGCCAGCACCTCAAAGCTGAGCTCCTACGAGCAGTACTTC
CASTSKLSSYEQYF
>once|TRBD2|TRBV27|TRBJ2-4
TGTGCCAGCAGTTTATCCCTGCTAGCGGCAGCCAAAAACATTCAGTACTTC
CASSLSLLAAAKNIQYF
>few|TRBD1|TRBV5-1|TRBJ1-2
TGCGCCAGCAGTCCCGGGACAGATAACTATGGCTACACCTTC
CASSPGTDNYGYTF
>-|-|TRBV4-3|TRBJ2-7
TGCGCCAGCAGCCAAGAGCTGTGGTCGGGCGAGCAGTACTTC
CASSQELWSGEQYF
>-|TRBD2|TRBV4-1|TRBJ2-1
TGCGCCAGCAGCTACCGGACTAGCGGGAGGGGTAATGAGCAGTTCTTC
CASSYRTSGRGNEQFF
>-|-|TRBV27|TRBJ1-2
TGTGCCAGCAGTTCCTCTCTGGCAGGCGGGGGCTACACCTTC
CASSSSLAGGGYTF
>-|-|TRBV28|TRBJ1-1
TGTGCCAGCTCATTCACAGGGAGAATGAACACTGAAGCTTTCTTT
CASSFTGRMNTEAFF
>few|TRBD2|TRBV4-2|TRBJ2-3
TGTGCCAGCAGCCAAGAGTTCGCTAGCGGGGGGGATACGCAGTATTTT
CASSQEFASGGDTQYF
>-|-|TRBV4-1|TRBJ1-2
TGCGCCAGCAGCTCGACAATCATCCATGGCTACACCTTC
CASSSTIIHGYTF
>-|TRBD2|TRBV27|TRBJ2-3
TGTGCCAGCAGTTTTATGTCTAGCGGCCTCACAGATACGCAGTATTTT
CASSFMSSGLTDTQYF
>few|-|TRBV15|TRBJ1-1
TGTGCCACCAGGCGGATGAACACTGAAGCTTTCTTT
CATRRMNTEAFF
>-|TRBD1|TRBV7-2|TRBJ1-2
TGTGCCAGCAGCTTGGGACAGCTGGGCAGCTATGGCTACACCTTC
CASSLGQLGSYGYTF
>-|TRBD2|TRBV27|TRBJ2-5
TGTGCCAGCAGTTACGAGAAGGAGGAGACTAGCGGATACCAAGAGACCCAGTACTTC
CASSYEKEETSGYQETQYF
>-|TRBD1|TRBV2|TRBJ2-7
TGTGCCAGCGCAAGGGGACAGGGTCAGGAGCAGTACTTC
CASARGQGQEQYF
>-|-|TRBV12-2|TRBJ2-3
TGTGCAAGTCGCACAGACGGAGCGGGGGGGCCGGGCGATACGCAGTATTTT
CASRTDGAGGPGDTQYF
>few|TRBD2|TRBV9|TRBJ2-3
TGTGCCAGCAGCGTAGCTACGGGTAAGGCGGGGGGCGTACCAGATACGCAGTATTTT
CASSVATGKAGGVPDTQYF
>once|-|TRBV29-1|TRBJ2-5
TGCAGCGCCGGAGGTAGTGGTATCTCTTACTTACTAGCATCCCAAGAGACCCAGTACTTC
CSAGGSGISYLLASQETQYF
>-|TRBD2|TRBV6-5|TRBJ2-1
TGTGCCAGCAGACGACTAGCGGGAGGACGAGATGAGCAGTTCTTC
CASRRLAGGRDEQFF
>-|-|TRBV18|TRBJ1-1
TGTGCCAGCTCACCGATAACGGGGGGCACTGAAGCTTTCTTT
CASSPITGGTEAFF
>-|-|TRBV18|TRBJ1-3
TGTGCCAGCTCATCTGGCCGGGACAAAGGAAACACCATATATTTT
CASSSGRDKGNTIYF
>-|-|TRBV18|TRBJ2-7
TGTGCCAGCTCATTCTATACTGCCTACGAGCAGTACTTC
CASSFYTAYEQYF
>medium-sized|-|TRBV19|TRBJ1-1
TGTGCCAGTAGTCTGGAGCGGGACATCAAGAAGAATACTGAAGCTTTCTTT
CASSLERDIKKNTEAFF
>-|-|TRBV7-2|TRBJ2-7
TGTGCCAGCAGCTTAGGGACTGCAACGCTGGTGCAGTACTTC
CASSLGTATLVQYF
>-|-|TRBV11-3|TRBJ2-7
TGTGCCAGCAGCAAGGGGCAGGTGGAGGGCCTTTCCTACGAGCAGTACTTC
CASSKGQVEGLSYEQYF
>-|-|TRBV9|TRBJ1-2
TGTGCCAGCAGCGTAGGCAGAAATGGCTACACCTTC
CASSVGRNGYTF
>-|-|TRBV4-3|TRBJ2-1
TGCGCCAGCAGCCCCAGGGGGGCTGACGGTGAGCAGTTCTTC
CASSPRGADGEQFF
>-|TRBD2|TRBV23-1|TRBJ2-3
TGCGCCAGCAGTCAATCGGAGGCGAATCCTGGCGGGAGATGTACAGATACGCAGTATTTT
CASSQSEANPGGRCTDTQYF
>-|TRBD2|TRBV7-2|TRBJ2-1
TGTGCCAGCAGTTATACCTCGGGACTAGCGGGGGGAGGTTATGAGCAGTTCTTC
CASSYTSGLAGGGYEQFF
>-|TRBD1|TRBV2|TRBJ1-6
TGTGCCAGCAGGGGCGACGGGACAGGGCGATCACCCCTCCACTTT
CASRGDGTGRSPLHF
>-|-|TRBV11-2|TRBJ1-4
TGTGCCAGCAGCTTCCAGGGAAAAGAAAAACTGTTTTTT
CASSFQGKEKLFF
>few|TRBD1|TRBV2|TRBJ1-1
TGTGCCAGCAGTACAGGGGGCGAAACTGAAGCTTTCTTT
CASSTGGETEAFF
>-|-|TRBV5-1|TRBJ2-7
TGCGCCAGCAGCCGCATGCACAGCACAACCGGCGAGCAGTACTTC
CASSRMHSTTGEQYF